This TCR beta chain was found in a study of T cell responses to AZD1222 COVID-19 vaccine. Whole-study results and caveats: The study sampled repertoires only after the peak T cell response.

V lost 2 bases to trimming and J lost 5 bases, with 12 bases between them. This CDR3 spans 14 amino acids. Germline V gene data show CDR1 as ENHRY and CDR2 as SYGVKD. Assay used: immunoSEQ multiplex PCR; TCRdb lists only in-frame clones, some missing. The table has about 120,000 clones, approximately 90% seen once. Of note for this clone: Its antigen remains unidentified.

The rearrangement links TRBV10-3 to TRBJ1-1; unclear D gene. This clonotype was obtained from an adult who received the AZD1222 COVID-19 vaccine. The source material was peripheral blood, sampled 28 days after the second AZD1222 dose. In DNA, the CDR3 is TGTGCCATCAGTGAGCCCATGAGGAAAACTGAAGCTTTCTTT. Translation: CAISEPMRKTEAFF.